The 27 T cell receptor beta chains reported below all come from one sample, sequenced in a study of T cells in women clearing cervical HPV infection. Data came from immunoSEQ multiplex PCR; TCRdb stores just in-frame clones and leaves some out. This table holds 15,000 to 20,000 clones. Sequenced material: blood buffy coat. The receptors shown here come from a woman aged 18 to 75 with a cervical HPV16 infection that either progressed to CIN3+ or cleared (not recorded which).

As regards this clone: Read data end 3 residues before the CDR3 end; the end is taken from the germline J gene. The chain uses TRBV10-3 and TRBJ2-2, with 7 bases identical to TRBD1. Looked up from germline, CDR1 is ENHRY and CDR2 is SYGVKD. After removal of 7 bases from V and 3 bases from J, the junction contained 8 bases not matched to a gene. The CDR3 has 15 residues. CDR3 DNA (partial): TGTGCCATCAAGTGGGATCAGGGGGACACCGGGGAG. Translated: CAIKWDQGDTGE. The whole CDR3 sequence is CAIKWDQGDTGELFF.

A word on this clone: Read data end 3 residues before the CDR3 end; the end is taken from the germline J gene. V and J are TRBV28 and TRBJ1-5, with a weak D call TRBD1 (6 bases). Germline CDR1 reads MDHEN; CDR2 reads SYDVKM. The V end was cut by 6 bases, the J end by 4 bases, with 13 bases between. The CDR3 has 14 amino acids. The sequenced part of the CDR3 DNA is TGTGCCAGCAGAACAGGGAATGAGAATCAGCCC. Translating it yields CASRTGNENQP. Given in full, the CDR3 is CASRTGNENQPQHF.

This CDR3 is CASGAQRTGYDYTF. The covered CDR3 bases are TGTGCCAGCGGGGCTCAAAGGACAGGGTACGAC. This rearrangement joins TRBV2 to TRBJ1-2; the match to TRBD1 covers 8 bases. The read falls 3 residues short of the CDR3 end, and the missing part is taken from the germline J gene. Germline V lookup: CDR1 SNHLY, CDR2 FYNNEI. CDR3 length equals 14 residues.

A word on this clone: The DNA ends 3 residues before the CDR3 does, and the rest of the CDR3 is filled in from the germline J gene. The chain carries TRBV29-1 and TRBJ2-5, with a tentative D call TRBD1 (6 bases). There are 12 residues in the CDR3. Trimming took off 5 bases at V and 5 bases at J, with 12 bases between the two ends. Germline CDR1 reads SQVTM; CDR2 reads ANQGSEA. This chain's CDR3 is CSVFTGIETQYF. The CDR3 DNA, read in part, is TGCAGCGTTTTTACAGGGATTGAGACC.

The sequenced part of the CDR3 DNA is TGCAGTGCCCATATCTCAGGCACC. Translating it yields CSAHISGT. The entire CDR3 protein reads CSAHISGTYTF. This chain connects TRBV20-1 to TRBJ1-2; D gene ambiguous. The CDR3 end lies 3 residues beyond the end of the read and is filled in from the germline J gene. The germline V gene has CDR1 DFQATT and CDR2 SNEGSKA (reference sequence). The CDR3 is 11 residues long.

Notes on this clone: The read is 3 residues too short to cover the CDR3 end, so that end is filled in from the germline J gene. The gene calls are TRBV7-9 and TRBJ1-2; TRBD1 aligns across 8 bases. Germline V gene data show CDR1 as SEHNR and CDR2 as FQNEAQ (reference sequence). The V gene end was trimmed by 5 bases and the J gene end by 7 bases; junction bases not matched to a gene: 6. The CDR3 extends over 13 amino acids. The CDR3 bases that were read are TGTGCCAGCAGCCCGACAGGGGAGGGTGGC. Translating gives CASSPTGEGG. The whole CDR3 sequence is CASSPTGEGGYTF.

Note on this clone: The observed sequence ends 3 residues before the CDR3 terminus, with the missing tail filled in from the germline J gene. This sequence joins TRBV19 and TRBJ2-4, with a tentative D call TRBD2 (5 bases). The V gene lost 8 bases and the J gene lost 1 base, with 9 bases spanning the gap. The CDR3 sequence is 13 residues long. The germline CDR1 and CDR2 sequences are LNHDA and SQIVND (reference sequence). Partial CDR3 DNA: TGTGCCAGTGGACTGGGGGCCAAAAACATT. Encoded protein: CASGLGAKNI. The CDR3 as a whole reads CASGLGAKNIQYF.

This chain's CDR3 is CASSEGPGGAYEQYF. The CDR3 DNA, read in part, is TGTGCCAGCAGTGAAGGACCTGGCGGAGCCTACGAG. The chain is built from TRBV2 and TRBJ2-7, with D unresolved. The read comes to an end 3 residues before the CDR3 does, leaving the germline J gene to fill in the end. Trimming left V 1 base short and J 2 bases short, with 12 bases between. CDR3 length: 15 residues. Germline-derived CDR1 and CDR2 are SNHLY and FYNNEI.

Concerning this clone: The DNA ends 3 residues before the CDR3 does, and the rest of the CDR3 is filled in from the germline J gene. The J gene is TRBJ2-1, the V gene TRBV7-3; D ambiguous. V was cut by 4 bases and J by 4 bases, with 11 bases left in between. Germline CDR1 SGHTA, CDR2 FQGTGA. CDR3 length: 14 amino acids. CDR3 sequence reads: CASSSSSRYNEQFF. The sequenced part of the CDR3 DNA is TGTGCCAGCAGCTCCTCTAGTAGGTACAATGAG.

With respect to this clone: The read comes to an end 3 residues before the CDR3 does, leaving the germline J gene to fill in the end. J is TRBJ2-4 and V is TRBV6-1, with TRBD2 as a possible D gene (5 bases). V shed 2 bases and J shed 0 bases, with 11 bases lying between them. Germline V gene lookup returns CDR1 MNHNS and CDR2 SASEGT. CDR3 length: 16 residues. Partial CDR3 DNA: TGTGCCAGCAGTGAACCGGGGTCTGGAGCCAAAAACATT. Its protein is CASSEPGSGAKNI. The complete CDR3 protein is CASSEPGSGAKNIQYF.

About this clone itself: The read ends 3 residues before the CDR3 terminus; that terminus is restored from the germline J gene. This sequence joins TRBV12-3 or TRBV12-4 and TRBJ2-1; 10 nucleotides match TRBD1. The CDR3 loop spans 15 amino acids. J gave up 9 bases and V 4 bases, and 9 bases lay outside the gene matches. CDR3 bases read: TGTGCCAGCAGTTACATCGATGGGGACAGGGGTGAG. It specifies CASSYIDGDRGE. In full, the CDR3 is CASSYIDGDRGEQFF.

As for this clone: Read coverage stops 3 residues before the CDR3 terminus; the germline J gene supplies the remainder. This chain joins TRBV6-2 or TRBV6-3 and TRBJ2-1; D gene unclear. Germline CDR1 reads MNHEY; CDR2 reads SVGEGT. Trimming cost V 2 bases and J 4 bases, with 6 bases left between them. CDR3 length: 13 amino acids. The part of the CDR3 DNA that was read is TGTGCCAGCAGTTACGAACAGTACAATGAG. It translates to CASSYEQYNE. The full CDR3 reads CASSYEQYNEQFF.

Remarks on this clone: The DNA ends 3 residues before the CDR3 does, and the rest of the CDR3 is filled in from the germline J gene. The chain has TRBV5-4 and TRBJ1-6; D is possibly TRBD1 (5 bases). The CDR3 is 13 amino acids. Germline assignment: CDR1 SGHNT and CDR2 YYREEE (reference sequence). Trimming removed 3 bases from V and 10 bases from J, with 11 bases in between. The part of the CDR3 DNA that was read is TGTGCCAGCAGCTCTCCAGGGTTCTCACCC. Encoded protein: CASSSPGFSP. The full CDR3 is CASSSPGFSPLHF.

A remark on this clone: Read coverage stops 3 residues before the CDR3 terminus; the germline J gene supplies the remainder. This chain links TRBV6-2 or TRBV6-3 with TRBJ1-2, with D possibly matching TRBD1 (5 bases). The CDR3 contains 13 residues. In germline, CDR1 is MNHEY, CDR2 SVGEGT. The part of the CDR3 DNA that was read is TGTGCCACGCGGGACTCCATATACAATGAC. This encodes CATRDSIYND. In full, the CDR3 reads CATRDSIYNDYTF.

The DNA read from the CDR3 is TGCGCCAGCAGCTCGGGCCAGGCTAGCGGGGACATCAAAAACATT. It yields the protein CASSSGQASGDIKNI. The entire CDR3 sequence reads CASSSGQASGDIKNIQYF. The genes are TRBV5-1 and TRBJ2-4, with 9 bases fitting TRBD2. The sequenced fragment ends 3 residues before the CDR3 boundary, so the rest is inferred from the germline J gene. CDR3 length: 18 residues. Per germline, CDR1 SGHRS and CDR2 YFSETQ. V lost 3 bases and J lost 3; bases outside the gene matches: 13.

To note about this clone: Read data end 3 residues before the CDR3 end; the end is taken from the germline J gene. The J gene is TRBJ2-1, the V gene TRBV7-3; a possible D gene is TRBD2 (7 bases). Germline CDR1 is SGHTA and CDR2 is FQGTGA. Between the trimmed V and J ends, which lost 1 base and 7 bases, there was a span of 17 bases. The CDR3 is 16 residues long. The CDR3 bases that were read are TGTGCCAGCAGCTTAAGTATGGCGGGGGCGGGAAATGAG. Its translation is CASSLSMAGAGNE. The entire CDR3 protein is CASSLSMAGAGNEQFF.

Partial CDR3 DNA: TGTGCCTGGACTAGCGGGCAAGAGACG. Encoded protein: CAWTSGQET. The entire CDR3 is CAWTSGQETQYF. The chain employs TRBV30 and TRBJ2-3, with 8 bases aligning to TRBD2. The CDR3 end is not reached by the read, which stops 3 residues before it; the germline J gene fills it in. Germline V gives CDR1 GTSNPN, CDR2 SVGIG (reference sequence). This CDR3 contains 12 residues. The full variable domain, with the rest looked up from reference TRBV30 and TRBJ2-3, is SQTIHQWPATLVQPVGSPLSLECTVEGTSNPNLYWYRQAAGRGLQLLFYSVGIGQISSEVPQNLSASRPQDRQFILSSKKLLLSDSGFYLCAWTSGQETQYFGPGTRLTVL.

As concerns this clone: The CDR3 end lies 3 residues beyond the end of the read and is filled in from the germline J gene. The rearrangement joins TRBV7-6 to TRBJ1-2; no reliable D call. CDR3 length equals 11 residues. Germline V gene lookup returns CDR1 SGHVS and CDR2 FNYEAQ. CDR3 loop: CASSLHNDYTF. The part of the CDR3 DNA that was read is TGTGCCAGCAGCCTGCACAATGAC.

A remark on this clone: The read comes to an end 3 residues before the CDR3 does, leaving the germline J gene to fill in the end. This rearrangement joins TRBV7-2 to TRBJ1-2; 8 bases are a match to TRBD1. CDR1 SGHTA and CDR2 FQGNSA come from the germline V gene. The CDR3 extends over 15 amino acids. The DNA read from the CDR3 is TGTGCCAGCAGCTTAGCCGCAGGGGGCAGCTACGAC. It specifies CASSLAAGGSYD. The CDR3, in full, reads CASSLAAGGSYDYTF.

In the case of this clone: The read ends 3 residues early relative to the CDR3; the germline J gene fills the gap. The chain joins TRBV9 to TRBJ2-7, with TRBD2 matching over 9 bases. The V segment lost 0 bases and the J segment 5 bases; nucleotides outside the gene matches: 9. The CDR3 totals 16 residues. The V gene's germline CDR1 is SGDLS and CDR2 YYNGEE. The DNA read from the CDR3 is TGTGCCAGCAGCGTAGCCATGGGACTAGCAAAAGACGAG. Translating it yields CASSVAMGLAKDE. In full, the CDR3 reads CASSVAMGLAKDEQYF.

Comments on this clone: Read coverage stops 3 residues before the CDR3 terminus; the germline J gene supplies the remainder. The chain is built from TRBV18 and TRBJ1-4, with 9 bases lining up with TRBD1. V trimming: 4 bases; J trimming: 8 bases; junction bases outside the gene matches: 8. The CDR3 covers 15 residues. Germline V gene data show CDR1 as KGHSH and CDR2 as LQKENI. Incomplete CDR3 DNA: TGTGCCAGCTCACTCTCCGGGACAGGGAGGGAAAAA. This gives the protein CASSLSGTGREK. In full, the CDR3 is CASSLSGTGREKLFF.

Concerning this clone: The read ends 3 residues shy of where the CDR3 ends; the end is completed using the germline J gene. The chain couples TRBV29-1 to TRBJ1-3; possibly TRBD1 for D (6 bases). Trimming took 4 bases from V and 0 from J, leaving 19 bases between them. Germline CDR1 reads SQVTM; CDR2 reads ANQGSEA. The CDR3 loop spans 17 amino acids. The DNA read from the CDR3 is TGCAGCGTTGCTGGTTGGGGGGGCAAAGGCTCTGGAAACACC. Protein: CSVAGWGGKGSGNT. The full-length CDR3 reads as CSVAGWGGKGSGNTIYF.

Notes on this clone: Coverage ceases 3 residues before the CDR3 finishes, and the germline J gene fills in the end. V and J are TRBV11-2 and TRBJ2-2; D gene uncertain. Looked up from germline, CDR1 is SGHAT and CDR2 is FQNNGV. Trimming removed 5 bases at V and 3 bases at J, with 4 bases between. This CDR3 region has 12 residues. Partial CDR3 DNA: TGTGCCAGCAGCCCGGACACCGGGGAG. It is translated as CASSPDTGE. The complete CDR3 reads CASSPDTGELFF.

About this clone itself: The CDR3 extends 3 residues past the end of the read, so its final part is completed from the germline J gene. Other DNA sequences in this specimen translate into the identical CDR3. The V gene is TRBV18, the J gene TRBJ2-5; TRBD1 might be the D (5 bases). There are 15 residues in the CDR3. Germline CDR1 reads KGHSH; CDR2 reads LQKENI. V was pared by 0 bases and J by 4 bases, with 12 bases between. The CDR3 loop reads CASSPPSQGGETQYF. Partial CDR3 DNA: TGTGCCAGCTCACCACCGAGCCAGGGCGGAGAGACC.

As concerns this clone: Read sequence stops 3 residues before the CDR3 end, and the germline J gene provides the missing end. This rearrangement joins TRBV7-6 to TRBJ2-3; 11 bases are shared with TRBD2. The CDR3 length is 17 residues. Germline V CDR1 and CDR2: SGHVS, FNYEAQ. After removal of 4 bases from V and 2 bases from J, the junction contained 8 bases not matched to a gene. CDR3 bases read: TGTGCCAGCAGCTACTACCCTAGCGGGGGGAACACAGATACG. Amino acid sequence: CASSYYPSGGNTDT. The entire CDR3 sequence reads CASSYYPSGGNTDTQYF.

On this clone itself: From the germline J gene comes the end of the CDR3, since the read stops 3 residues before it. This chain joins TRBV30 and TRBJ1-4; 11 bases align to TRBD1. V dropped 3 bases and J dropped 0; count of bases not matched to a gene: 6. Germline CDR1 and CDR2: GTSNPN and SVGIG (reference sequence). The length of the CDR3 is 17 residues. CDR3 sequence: CAWSRDRGFATNEKLFF. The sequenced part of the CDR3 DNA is TGTGCCTGGAGCCGGGACAGGGGGTTTGCAACTAATGAAAAA.

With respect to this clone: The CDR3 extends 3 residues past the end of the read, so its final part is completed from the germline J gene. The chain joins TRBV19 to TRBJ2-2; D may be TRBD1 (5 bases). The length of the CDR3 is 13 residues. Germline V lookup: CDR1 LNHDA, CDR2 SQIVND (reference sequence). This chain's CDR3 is CASSIKAADKLFF. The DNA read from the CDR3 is TGTGCCAGTAGTATAAAGGCGGCGGACAAG.